Shown below are 7 T cell receptor beta chains from a single sample sequenced in a study of human T cells and chemical hapten exposure. Regarding time point: patch test 1, 2 weeks after DPC sensitization. Described treatment: therapeutic diphenylcyclopropenone sensitization with weekly scalp DPC. TCRdb recomputed calls from the RACE reads with MiXCR, one row per CDR3 protein. The sample carries 95,000 or so distinct CDR3 sequences, about 10% recorded once. The material was whole blood, obtained in connection with sensitization to the hapten diphenylcyclopropenone (DPC). These TCRs come from a man in his forties with alopecia areata. Some clones in this sample may be carry-over from other donors' samples.

The rearrangement uses TRBV14 and TRBJ2-1; the D is unclear. This CDR3 is 14 amino acids long. Trimming took off 8 bases at V and 2 bases at J, with 13 bases between the two ends. CDR1 is SGHDN, CDR2 FVKESK, per germline. For the CDR3, the DNA is TGTGCCAGCTCCCCTGGGTTCGCCTACAATGAGCAGTTCTTC. Encoded protein: CASSPGFAYNEQFF.

This clonotype was recorded at least ten times. This chain connects TRBV6-2 or TRBV6-3 to TRBJ2-7; D remains ambiguous. The CDR3 covers 13 residues. With 2 bases removed from V and 1 base from J, the gap between germline ends came to 6 bases. The germline V gene has CDR1 MNHEY and CDR2 SVGEGT. The CDR3 protein is CASSYSVSYEQYV. CDR3 in DNA: TGTGCCAGCAGTTACAGCGTATCCTACGAGCAGTACGTC.

V is TRBV27 and J is TRBJ2-7; a possible D gene is TRBD1 (5 bases). Germline values: CDR1 MNHEY, CDR2 SMNVEV (reference sequence). V lost 5 bases and J lost 4, with 15 bases in between. This CDR3 region has 14 residues. DNA for the CDR3: TGTGCCAGCAGTCCAAGACAGACGAAATACGAGCAGTACGTC. It specifies CASSPRQTKYEQYV.

V is TRBV6-5 and J is TRBJ1-4; 7 bases are a match to TRBD1. The CDR3 is made up of 14 amino acids. V dropped 6 bases and J dropped 2; count of bases not matched to a gene: 3. Germline-derived CDR1 and CDR2 are MNHEY and SVGAGI. Written as DNA, the CDR3 is TGTGCCAGCAGAAAACAGGGGACTAATGAAAAACTGTTTTTT. It yields the protein CASRKQGTNEKLFF.

This clonotype was counted between two and nine times. This chain joins TRBV20-1 and TRBJ2-1; a possible D gene is TRBD2 (6 bases). The CDR3 covers 14 residues. The germline V gene encodes CDR1 DFQATT and CDR2 SNEGSKA (reference sequence). Trimming stripped 5 bases from V and 0 bases from J, with 11 bases between. The CDR3 is CSALSGSSYNEQFF. The DNA of the CDR3 is TGCAGTGCTCTTAGCGGTAGCTCCTACAATGAGCAGTTCTTC.

This clonotype has at least ten counts. The V and J genes are TRBV6-1 and TRBJ1-2, with unresolved D. This CDR3 is 14 amino acids long. Germline loops: CDR1 MNHNS, CDR2 SASEGT. Trimming shortened V by 7 bases and J by 4 bases, and 16 bases separated the two germline ends. CDR3 nucleotide sequence: TGTGCCAGCACCCGAAAACTAGAATCCTATGGCTACACCTTC. As protein: CASTRKLESYGYTF.

In this sample, this clonotype turned up a few times. The CDR3 bases are TGTGCCAGCAGCCGTAGACTGGAGCAGTTCTTC. Residues: CASSRRLEQFF. V and J are TRBV6-2 or TRBV6-3 and TRBJ2-1, with no clear D. Germline CDR1 MNHEY, CDR2 SVGEGT. With 6 bases removed from V and 10 bases from J, the gap between germline ends came to 10 bases. The CDR3 runs 11 residues.